This entry lists 23 T cell receptor beta chains sequenced from one sample in a study of Ad26.COV2.S vaccination and SARS-CoV-2 variants. The treatment denotes: around 19 received Ad26.COV2.S at low or high dose, single or two shots; 5 received placebo; per-sample allocation not given. Samples analyzed were those drawn on day 63 after the first vaccine or placebo injection. TCRdb's table, derived via immunoSEQ multiplex PCR, lists solely in-frame clones and lacks some. The sample shows approximately 300,000 clones, just under 85% of them seen only once. The sequences come from peripheral blood, collected in a trial of Ad26.COV2.S vaccine versus placebo. The source of these receptors is a person between 18 and 65 years old who received the Ad26.COV2.S COVID-19 vaccine or a placebo.

This clone occurred once. This sequence joins TRBV27 and TRBJ2-7; D gene ambiguous. CDR3 length: 14 residues. With 3 bases removed from V and 6 bases from J, the gap between germline ends came to 15 bases. Germline values: CDR1 MNHEY, CDR2 SMNVEV (reference sequence). CDR3 in DNA: TGTGCCAGCAGTTTGATACCCCCAGGTCGCGAGCAGTACTTC. It translates to CASSLIPPGREQYF.

The table lists this clone with a count of one. The chain carries TRBV2 and TRBJ1-2, with TRBD1 as a possible D gene (5 bases). Trimming took off 7 bases at V and 1 base at J, with 10 bases between the two ends. The CDR3 loop spans 13 amino acids. Germline V CDR1 and CDR2: SNHLY, FYNNEI. This CDR3 reads CASTTGYNYGYTF. CDR3 in DNA: TGTGCCAGCACTACAGGATATAACTATGGCTACACCTTC.

The chain joins TRBV4-1 to TRBJ2-7; 12 nucleotides agree with TRBD1. The junction had 3 bases not matched to a gene; V was cut back by 2 bases and J by 4 bases. Germline lookup yields CDR1 MGHRA and CDR2 YSYEKL. This CDR3 is 15 amino acids long. The CDR3 sequence is CASSQSGQGAYEQYF. DNA of the CDR3: TGCGCCAGCAGCCAATCGGGACAGGGGGCTTACGAGCAGTACTTC.

This clone has a single count. This rearrangement joins TRBV5-1 to TRBJ2-7, with TRBD1 matching over 7 bases. The CDR3 is 17 amino acids. Germline loops: CDR1 SGHRS, CDR2 YFSETQ. V dropped 3 bases and J dropped 6; count of bases not matched to a gene: 18. The CDR3 loop reads CASSSGAPGQLVREQYF. Written as DNA, the CDR3 is TGCGCCAGCAGCTCCGGGGCCCCGGGACAGCTAGTGCGCGAGCAGTACTTC.

In its sample, this clone was seen once. The DNA for the CDR3 is TGTGCCAGCAGCGTAGATGGGGGGCGATTGGGGTATGGCTACACCTTC. As protein: CASSVDGGRLGYGYTF. The chain carries TRBV9 and TRBJ1-2; weak D call: TRBD1 (6 bases). The CDR3 has 16 residues. Germline CDR1 SGDLS, CDR2 YYNGEE. V was shortened by 0 bases and J by 5 bases, with 17 bases between the two germline ends. Based on the CDR3 plus reference TRBV9 and TRBJ1-2, the full variable domain is DSGVTQTPKHLITATGQRVTLRCSPRSGDLSVYWYQQSLDQGLQFLIQYYNGEERAKGNILERFSAQQFPDLHSELNLSSLELGDSALYFCASSVDGGRLGYGYTFGSGTRLTVV.

The chain has TRBV5-1 and TRBJ2-3, with 8 positions matching TRBD1. J lost 5 bases, V lost 1 base, and 0 bases had no gene match. The CDR3 length is 13 residues. Germline V lookup: CDR1 SGHRS, CDR2 YFSETQ. CDR3 coding DNA: TGCGCCAGCAGCTTGACAGGGGGAGATACGCAGTATTTT. Amino acids: CASSLTGGDTQYF.

The chain carries TRBV9 and TRBJ2-5, with 8 bases aligning to TRBD2. Per the germline V gene, CDR1 is SGDLS and CDR2 is YYNGEE. The CDR3 covers 16 residues. With 0 bases clipped from V and 1 base from J, the junction kept 5 bases outside the gene matches. As DNA, the CDR3 is TGTGCCAGCAGCGTAGCTGGGCTAGCGGGCCAAGAGACCCAGTACTTC. Its protein is CASSVAGLAGQETQYF.

V and J are TRBV7-2 and TRBJ1-5; D is unresolved. CDR1 and CDR2 (germline): SGHTA, FQGNSA. The CDR3 contains 12 residues. V lost 5 bases to trimming and J lost 4 bases, with 6 bases between them. The CDR3 DNA reads as TGTGCCAGCAGCCGAACTAATCAGCCCCAGCATTTT. The encoded protein is CASSRTNQPQHF. Using reference TRBV7-2 and TRBJ1-5 for the parts outside the CDR3, the full variable domain is GAGVSQSPSNKVTEKGKDVELRCDPISGHTALYWYRQSLGQGLEFLIYFQGNSAPDKSGLPSDRFSAERTGGSVSTLTIQRTQQEDSAVYLCASSRTNQPQHFGDGTRLSIL.

The chain employs TRBV28 and TRBJ2-5, with TRBD1 matching 12 bases. The CDR3 is 19 amino acids. Per germline, CDR1 MDHEN and CDR2 SYDVKM. Germline trimming cut 5 bases from V and 5 bases from J; bases unmatched to any gene: 18. The CDR3 reads CASSQLSRRDRGQKETQYF. The CDR3 DNA follows: TGTGCCAGCAGTCAATTGTCCCGGAGGGACAGGGGGCAGAAGGAGACCCAGTACTTC.

The V gene is TRBV7-8, the J gene TRBJ1-1; D is possibly TRBD1 (5 bases). Germline CDR1 reads SGHVS; CDR2 reads FQNEAQ. This CDR3 is 14 amino acids long. The V gene lost 2 bases and the J gene lost 1 base, with 8 bases spanning the gap. The CDR3 DNA reads TGTGCCAGCAGCTTATTCGGGACGAACACTGAAGCTTTCTTT. It is translated as CASSLFGTNTEAFF.

In its sample, this clone was seen a few times. The chain is built from TRBV28 and TRBJ2-7; TRBD2 might be the D (6 bases). V was pared by 5 bases and J by 8 bases, with 10 bases between. The V gene's germline CDR1 is MDHEN and CDR2 SYDVKM. The CDR3 has 11 residues. This chain's CDR3 is CASSPRGKQYF. CDR3 in DNA: TGTGCCAGCAGTCCACGGGGGAAGCAGTACTTC.

This sequence joins TRBV5-5 and TRBJ1-5; the D is unclear. Germline V gene data show CDR1 as SGHKS and CDR2 as YYEKEE (reference sequence). V gave up 2 bases and J gave up 1 base, with 7 bases separating them. The CDR3 consists of 14 residues. CDR3 region: CASSFFSSNQPQHF. DNA of the CDR3: TGTGCCAGCAGCTTTTTTTCAAGCAATCAGCCCCAGCATTTT.

V usage is TRBV7-9 and J usage is TRBJ2-2; D might be TRBD1 (6 bases). The CDR3 runs to 15 residues. Trimming cost V 5 bases and J 3 bases, with 13 bases left between them. Germline CDR1 SEHNR, CDR2 FQNEAQ (reference sequence). The DNA for the CDR3 is TGTGCCAGCAGCACAGGGAGAGGGGACACCGGGGAGCTGTTTTTT. As protein: CASSTGRGDTGELFF.

This chain links TRBV5-1 with TRBJ1-1; TRBD1 agrees at 7 bases. This CDR3 has 15 amino acids. CDR1 is SGHRS and CDR2 is YFSETQ in the germline V gene. Trimming cost V 7 bases and J 1 base; bases outside gene matches: 10. CDR3 DNA: TGCGCCAGCGGTAATCCAAGGACAGGGAACACTGAAGCTTTCTTT. Amino acids: CASGNPRTGNTEAFF.

This clone was seen a few times. This rearrangement joins TRBV2 to TRBJ1-2, with D hard to call. Germline CDR1 SNHLY, CDR2 FYNNEI. The CDR3 has 11 residues. V gave up 10 bases and J gave up 1 base, with 7 bases separating them. The CDR3 sequence is CATQSNYGYTF. CDR3 in DNA: TGTGCCACCCAGAGTAACTATGGCTACACCTTC.

The rearrangement uses TRBV6-5 and TRBJ2-2; D not resolved. V lost 6 bases to trimming and J lost 4 bases, with 9 bases between them. The CDR3 totals 13 residues. Germline V gives CDR1 MNHEY, CDR2 SVGAGI. CDR3 bases: TGTGCCAGCAGAGAGACACCCACCGGGGAGCTGTTTTTT. Translating it yields CASRETPTGELFF.

The chain recombines TRBV30 with TRBJ2-7, with a tentative D call TRBD2 (7 bases). The CDR3 length is 14 residues. Trimming took 7 bases from V and 6 from J, leaving 22 bases between them. Germline values: CDR1 GTSNPN, CDR2 SVGIG (reference sequence). The CDR3 region has the DNA TGTGCCTTCCGGGGGGACACGCCTATGGGCGAGCAGTACTTC. Protein sequence: CAFRGDTPMGEQYF.

This clone was recorded only once. The V gene is TRBV7-3, the J gene TRBJ2-2; maybe TRBD1 (6 bases). The V gene lost 5 bases and the J gene lost 6 bases, with 22 bases spanning the gap. This CDR3 has 17 residues. CDR1 is SGHTA, CDR2 FQGTGA, per germline. Written as DNA, the CDR3 is TGTGCCAGCAGCCAGACAGGAGCTATCGTGGGGGCCGGGGAGCTGTTTTTT. It is translated as CASSQTGAIVGAGELFF.

The chain employs TRBV3-1 (or the pseudogene TRBV3-2) and TRBJ1-2; the match to TRBD1 covers 7 bases. The CDR3 has 14 residues. With V trimmed by 3 bases and J by 3 bases, 4 bases remained unmatched. Germline V gives CDR1 LGHDT, CDR2 YNNKEL (reference sequence). The CDR3 protein is CASSHFTGDYGYTF. As DNA, the CDR3 is TGTGCCAGCAGCCACTTTACAGGGGACTATGGCTACACCTTC.

The genes are TRBV7-9 and TRBJ2-1, with TRBD2 as a possible D gene (5 bases). V lost 5 bases, J lost 5 bases, and 13 bases lay in between. The CDR3 totals 14 residues. Germline values: CDR1 SEHNR, CDR2 FQNEAQ (reference sequence). In DNA form, the CDR3 reads TGTGCCAGCAGCGGCCCACCGGGGAACAATGAGCAGTTCTTC. Protein sequence: CASSGPPGNNEQFF. Full variable domain (missing parts from reference TRBV7-9 and TRBJ2-1): DTGVSQNPRHKITKRGQNVTFRCDPISEHNRLYWYRQTLGQGPEFLTYFQNEAQLEKSRLLSDRFSAERPKGSFSTLEIQRTEQGDSAMYLCASSGPPGNNEQFFGPGTRLTVL.

This clone has at least ten counts. This chain links TRBV28 with TRBJ1-1; D gene uncertain. Germline V CDR1 and CDR2: MDHEN, SYDVKM. The germline V and J ends were trimmed by 10 bases and 1 base, with 7 bases remaining between them. The CDR3 consists of 11 residues. The CDR3 sequence is CAISSNTEAFF. For the CDR3, the DNA is TGTGCCATATCCTCGAACACTGAAGCTTTCTTT.

This chain uses TRBV28 with TRBJ2-3, with D possibly matching TRBD2 (7 bases). Per the germline V gene, CDR1 is MDHEN and CDR2 is SYDVKM. This CDR3 region has 16 residues. V lost 2 bases and J lost 2, with 14 bases in between. CDR3 sequence reads: CASSLGAGATTDTQYF. Written as DNA, the CDR3 is TGTGCCAGCAGTTTAGGGGCGGGGGCTACCACAGATACGCAGTATTTT.

V usage is TRBV4-1 and J usage is TRBJ2-3, with D possibly being TRBD1 or TRBD2 (6 bases each). Germline assignment: CDR1 MGHRA and CDR2 YSYEKL. The CDR3 is 15 amino acids. V was shortened by 4 bases and J by 5 bases, with 16 bases between the two germline ends. The CDR3 loop is CASSLREGGGDTQYF. CDR3 nucleotide sequence: TGCGCCAGCAGCCTTAGAGAGGGGGGCGGAGATACGCAGTATTTT.